A single sample gave rise to the 14 T cell receptor beta chains below, sequenced in a study of low-dose radiotherapy and immunotherapy resistance in tumors. TRAV- and TRBV-specific primers were used for first-strand cDNA, which covered alpha and beta chains. With a V-primer adapter and a constant-region primer, TCRs were amplified for about 20 PCR cycles. TCRdb processed the reads anew with MiXCR; each CDR3 protein has one entry. The sample carries 7,000 to 9,000 distinct CDR3 sequences, approximately 57% recorded once. Every receptor here comes from a human donor with advanced metastatic prostate, ovarian, gallbladder or colorectal cancer (not recorded which). This table probably holds off-target reads from a library built for another chain.

The sample holds a few counts of this clonotype. The V call is TRBV2, the J call TRBJ2-1; D unresolved. Germline lookup yields CDR1 SNHLY and CDR2 FYNNEI. The CDR3 is 11 residues long. The V end was cut by 5 bases, the J end by 15 bases, with 14 bases between. The CDR3 sequence: CASSPGRRTFF. CDR3 coding DNA: TGTGCCAGCAGTCCAGGACGTAGGACGTTCTTC.

In its sample, this clonotype was seen once. The chain uses TRBV2 and TRBJ2-3, with TRBD2 matching 9 bases. V lost 6 bases, J lost 2 bases, and 6 bases stayed unmatched. Germline CDR1 reads SNHLY; CDR2 reads FYNNEI. This CDR3 has 15 amino acids. CDR3 protein: CASSDTSGYTDTQYF. In DNA form, the CDR3 reads TGTGCCAGCAGCGATACTAGCGGGTACACAGATACGCAGTATTTT.

V gene TRBV5-1 combines with J gene TRBJ2-1; D might be TRBD1 or TRBD2, each matching 5 bases. V gave up 4 bases and J gave up 9 bases, with 20 bases separating them. Germline values: CDR1 SGHRS, CDR2 YFSETQ. The length of the CDR3 is 15 residues. DNA for the CDR3: TGCGCCAGCAGCCCTTGGGACCCGTTAGTGGGTGAGCAGTTCTTC. This encodes CASSPWDPLVGEQFF.

The sample holds one count of this clonotype. V gene TRBV7-9 combines with J gene TRBJ2-7; D tentatively reads TRBD1 or TRBD2 (6 bases each). CDR3 size: 15 residues. Germline V gives CDR1 SEHNR, CDR2 FQNEAQ (reference sequence). The V end was cut by 4 bases, the J end by 4 bases, with 17 bases between. The DNA of the CDR3 is TGTGCCAGCAGCTCGTCCAGGGGCCGGGGGTACGAGCAGTACTTC. This gives the protein CASSSSRGRGYEQYF.

The chain has TRBV19 and TRBJ2-3; no firm D call. CDR1 is LNHDA, CDR2 SQIVND, per germline (reference sequence). V lost 2 bases and J 3 bases, leaving 9 bases between the germline ends. This CDR3 is built from 14 residues. CDR3 bases: TGTGCCAGTAGTATATCCAGGACGACAGATACGCAGTATTTT. This codes for CASSISRTTDTQYF.

V usage is TRBV29-1 and J usage is TRBJ2-7; 8 nucleotides match TRBD1. From germline, CDR1 is SQVTM and CDR2 ANQGSEA. With 4 bases clipped from V and 3 bases from J, the junction kept 5 bases outside the gene matches. This CDR3 is 13 amino acids long. The CDR3 here is CSVGQGRHYEQYF. DNA of the CDR3: TGCAGCGTTGGACAGGGGCGCCACTACGAGCAGTACTTC.

The rearrangement joins TRBV14 to TRBJ1-1; 7 bases are a match to TRBD1. Germline V gene data show CDR1 as SGHDN and CDR2 as FVKESK. Germline trimming cut 4 bases from V and 10 bases from J; bases unmatched to any gene: 12. The CDR3 runs 14 residues. The CDR3: CASSPQTGMVSAFF. The CDR3 DNA follows: TGTGCCAGCAGCCCTCAGACAGGGATGGTTTCAGCTTTCTTT.

The chain joins TRBV7-3 to TRBJ2-1, with TRBD2 matching over 7 bases. The germline V gene has CDR1 SGHTA and CDR2 FQGTGA. Unmatched junction bases numbered 3, after V lost 2 bases and J lost 2 bases. The CDR3 extends over 15 amino acids. Written as DNA, the CDR3 is TGTGCCAGCAGCTTACCGGGGGGAGCCTACAATGAGCAGTTCTTC. Translated: CASSLPGGAYNEQFF.

The chain combines TRBV20-1 with TRBJ1-2; possible D gene TRBD1, 6 bases. V dropped 1 base and J dropped 11 bases, with 14 bases sitting between them. Germline V gene sequence: CDR1 DFQATT, CDR2 SNEGSKA (reference sequence). The CDR3 covers 12 residues. The CDR3 loop is CSARGQDFPYTF. The CDR3 bases are TGCAGTGCTAGAGGACAGGATTTTCCTTACACCTTC.

The J gene is TRBJ2-7, the V gene TRBV7-2, with unresolved D. V was clipped by 0 bases and J by 1 base, with 7 bases between them. The CDR3 is 14 residues long. Germline V CDR1 and CDR2: SGHTA, FQGNSA. CDR3 nucleotide sequence: TGTGCCAGCAGCTTAGCTGGGGTATCCTACGAGCAGTACTTC. Residues: CASSLAGVSYEQYF. The variable domain in full, completed from reference TRBV7-2 and TRBJ2-7, reads GAGVSQSPSNKVTEKGKDVELRCDPISGHTALYWYRQSLGQGLEFLIYFQGNSAPDKSGLPSDRFSAERTGGSVSTLTIQRTQQEDSAVYLCASSLAGVSYEQYFGPGTRLTVT.

This chain joins TRBV12-3 or TRBV12-4 and TRBJ1-5; maybe TRBD1 (6 bases). The CDR3 is 14 residues long. V was cut by 6 bases and J by 8 bases, with 17 bases left in between. The CDR3 bases are TGTGCCAGCAGAAAACAGGGAAGAGGAGAGCCCCAGCATTTT. It is translated as CASRKQGRGEPQHF.

This chain links TRBV5-5 with TRBJ1-2, with D possibly being TRBD1 (5 bases). The V and J ends lost 3 bases and 4 bases respectively, with 13 bases between them. Germline V gene sequence: CDR1 SGHKS, CDR2 YYEKEE (reference sequence). The CDR3 is 14 residues long. The CDR3 is CASSSGGGRYGYTF. The CDR3 bases are TGTGCCAGCAGCTCTGGTGGGGGTCGCTATGGCTACACCTTC.

The chain joins TRBV28 to TRBJ1-1, with 9 nucleotides matching TRBD1. Germline V CDR1 and CDR2: MDHEN, SYDVKM. The CDR3 has 16 residues. V was clipped by 11 bases and J by 7 bases; unmatched bases: 20. CDR3 residues: CAHRRGQGSLGGEAFF. CDR3 bases: TGTGCCCACCGGCGGGGACAGGGAAGTTTGGGTGGTGAAGCTTTCTTT.

The CDR3 sequence: CSARDRNTIYF. The CDR3 DNA is TGCAGTGCTAGAGATAGGAACACCATATATTTT. This rearrangement joins TRBV20-1 to TRBJ1-3; D is uncertain. CDR1 is DFQATT, CDR2 SNEGSKA, per germline (reference sequence). V gave up 0 bases and J gave up 7 bases, with 4 bases separating them. The CDR3 is 11 amino acids.